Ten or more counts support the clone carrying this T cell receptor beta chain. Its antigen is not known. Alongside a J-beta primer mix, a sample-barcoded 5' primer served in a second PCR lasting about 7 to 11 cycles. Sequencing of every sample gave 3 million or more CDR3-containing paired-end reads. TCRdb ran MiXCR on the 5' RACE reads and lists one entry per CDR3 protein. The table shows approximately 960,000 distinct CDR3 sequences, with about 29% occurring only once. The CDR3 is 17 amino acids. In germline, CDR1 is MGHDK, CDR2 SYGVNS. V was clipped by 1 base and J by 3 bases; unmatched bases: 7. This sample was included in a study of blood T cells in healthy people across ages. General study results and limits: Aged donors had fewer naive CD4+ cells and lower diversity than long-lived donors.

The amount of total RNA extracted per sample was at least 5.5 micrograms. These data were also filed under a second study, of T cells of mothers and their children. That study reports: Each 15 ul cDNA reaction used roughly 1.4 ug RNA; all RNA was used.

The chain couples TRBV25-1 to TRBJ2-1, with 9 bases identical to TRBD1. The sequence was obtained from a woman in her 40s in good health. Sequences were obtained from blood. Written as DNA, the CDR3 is TGTGCCAGCAGTGAATCGAGGGGGACAGGGAACTACAATGAGCAGTTCTTC. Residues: CASSESRGTGNYNEQFF. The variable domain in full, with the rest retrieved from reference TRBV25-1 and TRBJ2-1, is EADIYQTPRYLVIGTGKKITLECSQTMGHDKMYWYQQDPGMELHLIHYSYGVNSTEKGDLSSESTVSRIRTEHFPLTLESARPSHTSQYLCASSESRGTGNYNEQFFGPGTRLTVL.